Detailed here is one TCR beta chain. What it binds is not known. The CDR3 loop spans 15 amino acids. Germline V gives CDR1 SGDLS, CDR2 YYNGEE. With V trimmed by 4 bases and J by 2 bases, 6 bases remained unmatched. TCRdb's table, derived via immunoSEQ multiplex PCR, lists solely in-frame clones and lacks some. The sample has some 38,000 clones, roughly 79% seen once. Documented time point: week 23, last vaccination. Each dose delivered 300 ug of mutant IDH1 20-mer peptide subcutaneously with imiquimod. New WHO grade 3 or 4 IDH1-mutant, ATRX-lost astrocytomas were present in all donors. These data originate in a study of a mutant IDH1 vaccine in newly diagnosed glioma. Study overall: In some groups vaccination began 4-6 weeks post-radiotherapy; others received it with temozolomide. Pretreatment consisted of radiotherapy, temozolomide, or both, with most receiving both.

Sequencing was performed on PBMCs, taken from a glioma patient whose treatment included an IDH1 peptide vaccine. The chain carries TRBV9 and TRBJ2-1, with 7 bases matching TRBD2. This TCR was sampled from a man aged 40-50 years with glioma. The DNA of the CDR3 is TGTGCCAGCAGCCCCATGGGAGGGGCCTACAATGAGCAGTTCTTC. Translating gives CASSPMGGAYNEQFF. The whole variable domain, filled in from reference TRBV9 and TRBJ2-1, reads DSGVTQTPKHLITATGQRVTLRCSPRSGDLSVYWYQQSLDQGLQFLIQYYNGEERAKGNILERFSAQQFPDLHSELNLSSLELGDSALYFCASSPMGGAYNEQFFGPGTRLTVL.